The clone carrying this T cell receptor (beta chain) was recorded once. Its target is unknown. The entry originates in a study of OX40 agonist ivuxolimab in advanced cancers. Study at large: Patients were given ivuxolimab, an antibody that agonizes OX40 (CD134). Eligibility admitted prior anti-PD-1, anti-PD-L1 or anti-CTLA-4 therapy; around 38% had some. Participants, 82.7% male, averaged roughly 60 years of age, ranging from roughly 23 to 90. Study results and caveats: Circulating CD4+ and CD8+ T cells showed clonal expansion by week 6 at 0.1 to 3.0 mg/kg.

The table came from immunoSEQ multiplex PCR; TCRdb's copy has only in-frame clones and leaves some out. The sample contains roughly 70,000 clones, roughly 85% of which appear only once. The receptor's source is an adult with an advanced solid tumor such as melanoma, head and neck, liver or kidney cancer. The specimen was CD4+ or CD8+ T cells sorted from blood, collected in a trial of the OX40 agonist ivuxolimab.

CDR3 loop: CSAGGTGGGGAKNIQYF. CDR3 in DNA: TGCAGCGCCGGGGGCACAGGGGGCGGTGGGGCCAAAAACATTCAGTACTTC. This chain joins TRBV29-1 and TRBJ2-4; TRBD1 aligns across 9 bases. Germline V gene data show CDR1 as SQVTM and CDR2 as ANQGSEA. V lost 7 bases, J lost 1 base, and 14 bases stayed unmatched. The CDR3 sequence is 17 residues long.